The 28 T cell receptor beta chains below come from one sample, sequenced in a study of T-cell memory formation after mild COVID-19. TCRdb independently ran MiXCR on the 5' RACE reads; one entry per CDR3 protein. The profile shows about 90,000 distinct CDR3 sequences, more than 12% of them singletons. The source material was PBMCs or a T cell subset sorted from them (not recorded which). These receptors were taken from a young man who had mild COVID-19 (a few samples of this study predate the infection). Cell type and time point are not known.

This clonotype was seen a few times. The V and J genes are TRBV6-2 or TRBV6-3 and TRBJ1-1; no clear D. V was shortened by 7 bases and J by 3 bases, with 9 bases between the two germline ends. This CDR3 has 12 amino acids. The germline V gene has CDR1 MNHEY and CDR2 SVGEGT. The CDR3 loop is CASTSDHTEAFF. CDR3 bases: TGTGCCAGCACCTCCGACCACACTGAAGCTTTCTTT.

This clonotype turned up a few times. The chain uses TRBV5-1 and TRBJ1-4; D is perhaps TRBD1 (5 bases). Trimming left V 1 base short and J 7 bases short, with 11 bases between. Germline V CDR1 and CDR2: SGHRS, YFSETQ. CDR3 length: 14 amino acids. The CDR3 sequence: CASSLIGQGEKLFF. CDR3 coding DNA: TGCGCCAGCAGCTTGATAGGGCAGGGTGAAAAACTGTTTTTT. Full variable domain (remainder filled in from reference TRBV5-1 and TRBJ1-4): KAGVTQTPRYLIKTRGQQVTLSCSPISGHRSVSWYQQTPGQGLQFLFEYFSETQRNKGNFPGRFSGRQFSNSRSEMNVSTLELGDSALYLCASSLIGQGEKLFFGSGTQLSVL.

The chain has TRBV4-1 and TRBJ2-1; 8 bases are shared with TRBD1. The V gene end was trimmed by 0 bases and the J gene end by 9 bases; junction bases not matched to a gene: 10. In germline, CDR1 is MGHRA, CDR2 YSYEKL. The CDR3 runs 16 residues. The CDR3 DNA sequence: TGCGCCAGCAGCCAAGAAAGTCCAGGGGGCTCGGGTGAGCAGTTCTTC. Translated: CASSQESPGGSGEQFF.

This clonotype has more than one count but fewer than ten. The rearrangement joins TRBV12-3 or TRBV12-4 to TRBJ2-7; 11 bases map to TRBD2. The CDR3 extends over 13 amino acids. Germline trimming cut 7 bases from V and 2 bases from J; bases unmatched to any gene: 1. The chain's CDR3 is CASNSGGAYEQYF. CDR3 DNA: TGTGCCAGCAATAGCGGGGGGGCCTACGAGCAGTACTTC.

J is TRBJ1-1 and V is TRBV13; D is unresolved. CDR1 is PRHDT, CDR2 FYEKMQ, per germline (reference sequence). The length of the CDR3 is 13 residues. V gave up 2 bases and J gave up 2 bases, with 6 bases separating them. The DNA of the CDR3 is TGTGCCAGCAGCTTAAGGACTAACACTGAAGCTTTCTTT. It is translated as CASSLRTNTEAFF.

The CDR3 protein is CAIWRGNEQFF. CDR3 nucleotide sequence: TGTGCGATCTGGAGGGGCAATGAGCAGTTCTTC. The chain combines TRBV10-3 with TRBJ2-1, with D possibly TRBD2 on 6 matching bases. CDR3 length equals 11 residues. CDR1 is ENHRY, CDR2 SYGVKD, per germline.

This clonotype appeared many times. The chain is built from TRBV6-2 or TRBV6-3 and TRBJ1-2; no firm D call. Germline assignment: CDR1 MNHEY and CDR2 SVGEGT. V was shortened by 6 bases and J by 7 bases, with 15 bases between the two germline ends. The CDR3 extends over 13 amino acids. CDR3 amino acids: CASRTGSIGGYTF. In DNA form, the CDR3 reads TGTGCCAGCAGAACCGGCTCCATCGGTGGCTACACCTTC.

About this clonotype itself: The junction shows a germline mismatch at one end, possibly a read error. The chain carries TRBV6-2 or TRBV6-3 and TRBJ2-4, with D perhaps TRBD1 (6 bases). Germline V gene sequence: CDR1 MNHEY, CDR2 SVGEGT. CDR3 length equals 16 residues. CDR3 amino acids: CAISYTAGVAKNIQYF. Written as DNA, the CDR3 is TGTGCCATCAGTTATACGGCAGGGGTGGCCAAAAACATTCAGTACTTC.

This clonotype was observed a handful of times. The chain carries TRBV6-6 and TRBJ2-2; D is uncertain. Trimming took off 2 bases at V and 4 bases at J, with 5 bases between the two ends. Germline V lookup: CDR1 MNHNY, CDR2 SVGAGI (reference sequence). The CDR3 extends over 13 amino acids. This CDR3 is CASSYRATGELFF. CDR3 nucleotides: TGTGCCAGCAGTTACAGGGCCACCGGGGAGCTGTTTTTT.

This clonotype was counted ten times or more. V and J are TRBV4-3 and TRBJ2-4, with TRBD2 identical over 11 bases. The CDR3 extends over 19 amino acids. V was pared by 0 bases and J by 0 bases, with 7 bases of the junction left unmatched. Germline lookup yields CDR1 LGHNA and CDR2 YSLEER. The CDR3: CASSQDEASGGLAKNIQYF. In DNA form, the CDR3 reads TGCGCCAGCAGCCAAGACGAGGCTAGCGGGGGGCTAGCCAAAAACATTCAGTACTTC.

V gene TRBV7-2 combines with J gene TRBJ2-7; D ambiguous. Germline loops: CDR1 SGHTA, CDR2 FQGNSA. This CDR3 spans 13 amino acids. The V end was cut by 3 bases, the J end by 1 base, with 7 bases between. The CDR3 spells CASSFTSSYEQYV. The CDR3 nucleotides read TGTGCCAGCAGCTTTACCTCATCCTACGAGCAGTACGTC.

In this sample, this clonotype turned up a few times. The gene calls are TRBV6-5 and TRBJ1-6; D may be TRBD1 (5 bases). CDR1 MNHEY and CDR2 SVGAGI come from the germline V gene. This CDR3 spans 15 amino acids. Between the trimmed V and J ends, which lost 2 bases and 9 bases, there was a span of 14 bases. The CDR3 DNA follows: TGTGCCAGCAGTTACAGTCAGGGCTTTGGTTCACCCCTCCACTTT. Residues: CASSYSQGFGSPLHF.

Many counts were recorded for this clonotype. The rearrangement joins TRBV6-6 to TRBJ2-7; TRBD2 aligns across 9 bases. The trim removed 5 bases at V and 3 bases at J, leaving 5 bases unmatched. The CDR3 consists of 14 residues. Germline V gene lookup returns CDR1 MNHNY and CDR2 SVGAGI (reference sequence). DNA for the CDR3: TGTGCCAGCAGTGCGGGGGGGCTTGTCTACGAGCAGTACTTC. Translation gives CASSAGGLVYEQYF.

This clonotype was counted ten times or more. This sequence joins TRBV30 and TRBJ1-2; D possibly corresponds to TRBD1 (5 bases). The germline V and J ends were trimmed by 0 bases and 0 bases, with 17 bases remaining between them. The CDR3 runs 17 residues. Germline CDR1 reads GTSNPN; CDR2 reads SVGIG (reference sequence). In nucleotides, the CDR3 is TGTGCCTGGAGTGTACTCGACAGCGAGTTTTCTAACTATGGCTACACCTTC. Protein: CAWSVLDSEFSNYGYTF.

This clonotype was seen repeatedly, ten times or more. This chain joins TRBV6-5 and TRBJ2-5; 7 nucleotides line up with TRBD2. This CDR3 has 16 amino acids. Trimming cost V 3 bases and J 5 bases; bases outside gene matches: 12. Germline CDR1 and CDR2: MNHEY and SVGAGI. This CDR3 is CASSYWGGAVIETQYF. DNA for the CDR3: TGTGCCAGCAGTTATTGGGGGGGAGCGGTGATCGAGACCCAGTACTTC.

This rearrangement joins TRBV29-1 to TRBJ2-2; 7 bases align to TRBD1. Germline values: CDR1 SQVTM, CDR2 ANQGSEA. V lost 6 bases and J lost 1; bases outside the gene matches: 5. The CDR3 totals 14 residues. CDR3 sequence reads: CSVEQGLNTGELFF. In DNA, the CDR3 is TGCAGCGTCGAACAGGGGCTGAACACCGGGGAGCTGTTTTTT.

In this sample, this clonotype turned up once. The gene calls are TRBV7-2 and TRBJ2-1, with D uncertain. Trimming removed 5 bases from V and 8 bases from J, with 7 bases in between. Germline V gene lookup returns CDR1 SGHTA and CDR2 FQGNSA. The CDR3 has 11 residues. CDR3 loop: CASSIIYEQFF. DNA for the CDR3: TGTGCCAGCAGCATCATTTATGAGCAGTTCTTC. Full variable domain (rest looked up from reference TRBV7-2 and TRBJ2-1): GAGVSQSPSNKVTEKGKDVELRCDPISGHTALYWYRQSLGQGLEFLIYFQGNSAPDKSGLPSDRFSAERTGGSVSTLTIQRTQQEDSAVYLCASSIIYEQFFGPGTRLTVL.

The chain links TRBV23-1 to TRBJ2-3, with 8 bases identical to TRBD2. TRBV23-1 is an ORF, with its function uncertain. The trim removed 4 bases at V and 3 bases at J, leaving 6 bases unmatched. This CDR3 region has 15 residues. In DNA form, the CDR3 reads TGCGCCAGCAGTCCGGGCGCGGGGGGAACAGATACGCAGTATTTT. Protein product: CASSPGAGGTDTQYF.

The chain joins TRBV7-8 to TRBJ2-5; D uncertain. V shed 4 bases and J shed 2 bases, with 11 bases lying between them. Per the germline V gene, CDR1 is SGHVS and CDR2 is FQNEAQ. CDR3 length equals 14 residues. DNA for the CDR3: TGTGCCAGCAGCTCCATTGGGCGACAAGAGACCCAGTACTTC. Its protein product is CASSSIGRQETQYF.

This clonotype came up a few times. This chain joins TRBV5-1 and TRBJ1-1; D is possibly TRBD1 (6 bases). This CDR3 comprises 16 residues. Germline V CDR1 and CDR2: SGHRS, YFSETQ. The V and J ends lost 4 bases and 4 bases respectively, with 20 bases between them. CDR3 sequence (DNA): TGCGCCAGCAGCCAACTCACGGGCAGGGGTGGCACTGAAGCTTTCTTT. It specifies CASSQLTGRGGTEAFF.

CDR3 loop: CSVEDGTFREQYF. CDR3 DNA: TGCAGCGTTGAAGATGGGACCTTCAGGGAGCAGTACTTC. The chain links TRBV29-1 to TRBJ2-7; the D call may be TRBD1 or TRBD2 (5 bases each). V lost 0 bases, J lost 7 bases, and 13 bases lay in between. CDR1 and CDR2 from the germline V gene are SQVTM and ANQGSEA. This CDR3 contains 13 residues.

The chain is built from TRBV9 and TRBJ1-5; 7 bases fit TRBD1. The CDR3 has 14 amino acids. CDR1 SGDLS and CDR2 YYNGEE come from the germline V gene. The J segment lost 2 bases and the V segment lost 3 bases, leaving 2 bases of the junction unmatched. CDR3 bases: TGTGCCAGCAGCGGTGGACAGGGCAATCAGCCCCAGCATTTT. Translated, it gives CASSGGQGNQPQHF. The variable domain in full, completed from reference TRBV9 and TRBJ1-5, reads DSGVTQTPKHLITATGQRVTLRCSPRSGDLSVYWYQQSLDQGLQFLIQYYNGEERAKGNILERFSAQQFPDLHSELNLSSLELGDSALYFCASSGGQGNQPQHFGDGTRLSIL.

This clonotype was observed a handful of times. This CDR3 is CASSPVRDLHNEQFF. The CDR3 DNA is TGTGCCAGCAGCCCCGTCCGGGACTTGCACAATGAGCAGTTCTTC. This sequence joins TRBV7-2 and TRBJ2-1; TRBD2 is a possible D gene (6 bases). Trimming cost V 5 bases and J 5 bases, with 16 bases left between them. CDR1 SGHTA and CDR2 FQGNSA come from the germline V gene. This CDR3 comprises 15 residues. Drawing the rest from reference TRBV7-2 and TRBJ2-1, the complete variable domain is GAGVSQSPSNKVTEKGKDVELRCDPISGHTALYWYRQSLGQGLEFLIYFQGNSAPDKSGLPSDRFSAERTGGSVSTLTIQRTQQEDSAVYLCASSPVRDLHNEQFFGPGTRLTVL.

This clonotype was counted between two and nine times. The J gene is TRBJ2-5, the V gene TRBV24-1, with 7 positions matching TRBD1. Germline trimming cut 4 bases from V and 2 bases from J; bases unmatched to any gene: 3. The CDR3 runs 14 residues. Germline CDR1 and CDR2: KGHDR and SFDVKD. The CDR3 sequence: CATSDRGQQETQYF. CDR3 nucleotide sequence: TGTGCCACCAGTGACCGGGGACAGCAAGAGACCCAGTACTTC.

This clonotype was found a few times. This chain joins TRBV29-1 and TRBJ2-3; D unresolved. Trimming removed 6 bases at V and 0 bases at J, with 10 bases between. The CDR3 loop spans 13 amino acids. Germline-derived CDR1 and CDR2 are SQVTM and ANQGSEA. The CDR3 DNA is TGCAGCGTCGCCCCTGCCAGCACAGATACGCAGTATTTT. Protein sequence: CSVAPASTDTQYF.

Worth noting for this clonotype: Because it lacks the conserved phenylalanine or tryptophan at the end, this CDR3 is likely a read error. V usage is TRBV20-1 and J usage is TRBJ1-1, with D possibly TRBD1 on 6 matching bases. Germline V gene data show CDR1 as DFQATT and CDR2 as SNEGSKA (reference sequence). Trimming removed 3 bases at V and 3 bases at J, with 14 bases between. This CDR3 has 14 residues. In DNA form, the CDR3 reads TGCAGTGCTAGTTGGAGACAGGAAGACACTGAAGCTTTCTCT. This gives the protein CSASWRQEDTEAFS.

Ten or more counts support this clonotype. The chain combines TRBV10-3 with TRBJ2-3, with TRBD2 matching over 11 bases. The germline V gene has CDR1 ENHRY and CDR2 SYGVKD. The CDR3 runs to 15 residues. J was trimmed by 6 bases and V by 3 bases; bases with no gene match: 5. The DNA for the CDR3 is TGTGCCATCAGTGACTCTAGCGGGGGGATTGATACGCAGTATTTT. It codes for CAISDSSGGIDTQYF.

This clonotype has a count of ten or more. The chain uses TRBV7-2 and TRBJ2-4; 10 bases match TRBD2. CDR1 and CDR2 (germline): SGHTA, FQGNSA. Trimming at V came to 5 bases and at J to 0 bases, leaving 4 bases not matched to a gene. The CDR3 covers 16 residues. The CDR3 loop reads CASSPIAGGAKNIQYF. The CDR3 coding sequence is TGTGCCAGCAGCCCAATAGCGGGGGGAGCCAAAAACATTCAGTACTTC.